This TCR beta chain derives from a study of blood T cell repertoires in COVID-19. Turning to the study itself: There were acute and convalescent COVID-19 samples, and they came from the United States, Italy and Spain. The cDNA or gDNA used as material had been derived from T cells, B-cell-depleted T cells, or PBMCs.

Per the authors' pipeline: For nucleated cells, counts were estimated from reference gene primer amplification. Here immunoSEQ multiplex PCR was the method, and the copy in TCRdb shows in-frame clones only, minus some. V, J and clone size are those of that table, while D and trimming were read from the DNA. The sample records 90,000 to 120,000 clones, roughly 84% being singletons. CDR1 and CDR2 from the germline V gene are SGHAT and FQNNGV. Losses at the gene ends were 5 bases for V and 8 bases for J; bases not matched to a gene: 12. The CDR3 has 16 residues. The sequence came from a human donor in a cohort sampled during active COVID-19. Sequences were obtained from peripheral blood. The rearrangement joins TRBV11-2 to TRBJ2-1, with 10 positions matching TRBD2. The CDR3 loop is CASSPFSGRLDDEQFF. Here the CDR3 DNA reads TGTGCCAGCAGCCCGTTTAGCGGGAGGTTGGACGATGAGCAGTTCTTC.